The 12 T cell receptor beta chains given below trace back to one sample, sequenced in a study of T-cell reconstitution after alpha-beta-depleted transplantation in children. No antigen is known for these receptors. Preparation of the TCRbeta library involved a method that used unique molecular identifiers. Using its own MiXCR run on the PCR reads, TCRdb lists one record per CDR3 protein. The sample lists about 300,000 distinct CDR3 sequences; 6.5% to 9% were seen once. Study observations and caveats: The authors attributed T-cell counts and diversity one year after transplant mostly to newly produced T cells.

Here the sequenced sample was peripheral blood, taken 360 days after TCRalphabeta/CD19-depleted stem cell transplant. The receptors shown here come from a female patient aged 2-9 years who had a stem cell transplant for Fanconi anemia, so the T cells may come from the graft donor.

This clonotype has ten or more counts. The chain is built from TRBV27 and TRBJ2-1, with 7 bases aligning to TRBD2. After removal of 3 bases from V and 8 bases from J, the junction contained 16 bases not matched to a gene. This CDR3 has 17 amino acids. Germline assignment: CDR1 MNHEY and CDR2 SMNVEV (reference sequence). The CDR3 nucleotides read TGTGCCAGCAGTTTCAAACTAGCGTGGAGCTCGGTGGATGAGCAGTTCTTC. Translated: CASSFKLAWSSVDEQFF.

This clonotype was counted between two and nine times. The chain combines TRBV25-1 with TRBJ1-4; TRBD1 is a possible D gene (6 bases). This CDR3 region has 15 residues. Trimming shortened V by 2 bases and J by 8 bases, and 15 bases separated the two germline ends. Germline CDR1 MGHDK, CDR2 SYGVNS. The CDR3 region has the DNA TGTGCCAGCAGTGAAAACGGGGGGGCAACCGAAAAACTGTTTTTT. This sequence encodes CASSENGGATEKLFF.

This clonotype appeared many times. The chain combines TRBV29-1 with TRBJ1-1; tentatively, D is TRBD1 (5 bases). Trimming took off 4 bases at V and 6 bases at J, with 6 bases between the two ends. The CDR3 totals 10 residues. Germline CDR1 is SQVTM and CDR2 is ANQGSEA. The CDR3 protein is CSVVQAEAFF. The CDR3 DNA reads TGCAGCGTTGTACAGGCTGAAGCTTTCTTT.

This clonotype appeared many times. The chain uses TRBV25-1 and TRBJ2-7, with D perhaps matching TRBD1 (6 bases). Germline V gene data show CDR1 as MGHDK and CDR2 as SYGVNS. V lost 4 bases to trimming and J lost 0 bases, with 7 bases between them. This CDR3 has 13 amino acids. CDR3 DNA sequence: TGTGCCAGCAGTGCGGACAGCTCCTACGAGCAGTACTTC. Translated, it gives CASSADSSYEQYF.

This clonotype has at least ten counts. The chain carries TRBV12-3 or TRBV12-4 and TRBJ2-2; the D gene is possibly TRBD2 (6 bases). The CDR3 loop spans 15 amino acids. Trimming removed 5 bases at V and 5 bases at J, with 15 bases between. The DNA for the CDR3 is TGTGCCAGCAGTCAATCGGGGGATGTAACCGGGGAGCTGTTTTTT. This translates into CASSQSGDVTGELFF.

This clonotype came up many times. The chain employs TRBV6-2 or TRBV6-3 and TRBJ2-1; the D gene is possibly TRBD2 (6 bases). Trimming pared 1 base from V and 10 bases from J, leaving 8 bases between. Germline V gives CDR1 MNHEY, CDR2 SVGEGT. CDR3 length equals 12 residues. CDR3 in DNA: TGTGCCAGCAGTTACTTCGGACTAGAGCAGTTCTTC. Translated, it gives CASSYFGLEQFF.

This chain uses TRBV5-1 with TRBJ2-7; a possible D gene is TRBD2 (5 bases). Germline values: CDR1 SGHRS, CDR2 YFSETQ. Deletions cut 0 bases from V and 6 bases from J, with 13 bases between. The CDR3 contains 14 residues. The CDR3 here is CASSLGGYGSEQYF. The CDR3 DNA is TGCGCCAGCAGCTTGGGAGGGTACGGTAGCGAGCAGTACTTC.

This clonotype turned up a few times. This chain joins TRBV7-9 and TRBJ2-7; a weak D match, TRBD2 (6 bases). The germline CDR1 and CDR2 sequences are SEHNR and FQNEAQ (reference sequence). CDR3 length equals 15 residues. V dropped 3 bases and J dropped 4 bases, with 16 bases sitting between them. The CDR3 loop reads CASSLGGVPGYEQYV. Here the CDR3 DNA reads TGTGCCAGCAGCTTGGGCGGGGTCCCCGGGTACGAGCAGTACGTC.

This chain links TRBV2 with TRBJ2-7; 12 bases are shared with TRBD2. This CDR3 comprises 19 residues. J gave up 2 bases and V 8 bases, and 19 bases lay outside the gene matches. CDR1 and CDR2 (germline): SNHLY, FYNNEI. CDR3 nucleotides: TGTGCCAGCTGTTTATACCCCTTACTAGCGGGGGGCAACCCCTACGAGCAGTACTTC. It translates to CASCLYPLLAGGNPYEQYF.

There are many counts of this clonotype. The genes are TRBV12-3 or TRBV12-4 and TRBJ1-1, with D hard to call. The CDR3 totals 13 residues. Trimming took off 7 bases at V and 6 bases at J, with 15 bases between the two ends. Here the CDR3 reads CASTQHDSPEAFF. The CDR3 DNA reads TGTGCCAGCACCCAACATGATTCGCCTGAAGCTTTCTTT.

At least ten counts were recorded for this clonotype. The chain carries TRBV20-1 and TRBJ1-1, with TRBD1 matching 9 bases. In germline, CDR1 is DFQATT, CDR2 SNEGSKA (reference sequence). The trim removed 4 bases at V and 5 bases at J, leaving 11 bases unmatched. CDR3 length: 15 amino acids. CDR3 amino acids: CSAIRQGEKRTEAFF. The CDR3 bases are TGCAGTGCTATCCGACAGGGGGAAAAGAGGACTGAAGCTTTCTTT.

At least ten counts were recorded for this clonotype. The chain employs TRBV20-1 and TRBJ2-2; D is unclear. The CDR3 is 13 amino acids. Trimming removed 4 bases from V and 1 base from J, with 7 bases in between. Per germline, CDR1 DFQATT and CDR2 SNEGSKA (reference sequence). The chain's CDR3 is CSAKKWNTGELFF. The CDR3 nucleotides are TGCAGTGCTAAAAAGTGGAACACCGGGGAGCTGTTTTTT.